One sample yielded the 25 T cell receptor beta chains listed below, sequenced in a study of cytomegalovirus exposure and HLA in healthy donors (dated 2017 in TCRdb). Library preparation was by the immunoSEQ multiplex PCR assay. For the multiplex PCR, a mixture combining 60 forward primers for TCR Vbeta segments and 13 reverse primers for TCR Jbeta segments was used. Not all clones reach the TCRdb copy of this immuneACCESS table, which keeps in-frame sequences only. Checked studies attribute under half of the gap to unresolved V genes and leave the rest unexplained. Per the sample table, the count is about 72,000 clones. The ten largest clonotypes hold 5% of the sample. The sequencing sample was made of PBMCs. The receptors here all came from a woman between 40 and 55 years old in good health and CMV-seropositive.

J is TRBJ2-7 and V is TRBV5-4, with 7 positions matching TRBD2. This CDR3 is 15 amino acids long. CDR1 SGHNT and CDR2 YYREEE come from the germline V gene (reference sequence). With V trimmed by 5 bases and J by 1 base, 9 bases remained unmatched. The CDR3 nucleotides read TGTGCCAGCAGTCGTCGACTAGCTGGTTCCTACGAGCAGTACTTC. This translates into CASSRRLAGSYEQYF.

The CDR3 DNA reads TGTGCCAGCAGTTCTGCCGGGACAGAAGCTTTCTTT. It encodes CASSSAGTEAFF. The chain combines TRBV7-3 with TRBJ1-1; perhaps TRBD1 as D (6 bases). The germline gives CDR1 SGHTA, CDR2 FQGTGA. V dropped 6 bases and J dropped 8 bases, with 13 bases sitting between them. The CDR3 extends over 12 amino acids.

V gene TRBV28 combines with J gene TRBJ2-5, with a possible D match to TRBD2 (6 bases). The last part of the DNA fits TRBJ2-7 better; the J call may be wrong. This CDR3 is built from 14 residues. In germline, CDR1 is MDHEN, CDR2 SYDVKM. CDR3 sequence (DNA): TGTGCCAGCAGTTTAGGGACTTTCTACTACGAGCAGTACTTC. Its translation is CASSLGTFYYEQYF.

Written as DNA, the CDR3 is TGTGCCAGCAGAGTCGGGGGAAACACCATATATTTT. This sequence encodes CASRVGGNTIYF. The chain employs TRBV28 and TRBJ1-3; D not certain. The V end lost 6 bases, the J end lost 4 bases, and 7 bases lay between the germline ends. The CDR3 consists of 12 residues. Germline lookup yields CDR1 MDHEN and CDR2 SYDVKM.

V usage is TRBV5-4 and J usage is TRBJ2-1; a possible D gene is TRBD1 (6 bases). V lost 1 base and J 14 bases, leaving 13 bases between the germline ends. The CDR3 totals 12 residues. Germline assignment: CDR1 SGHNT and CDR2 YYREEE (reference sequence). The CDR3 is CASSLRTGFEFF. The CDR3 DNA follows: TGTGCCAGCAGCTTGCGTACAGGGTTCGAGTTCTTC.

J is TRBJ2-3 and V is TRBV5-5; the match to TRBD2 covers 11 bases. The CDR3 runs 16 residues. The junction had 6 bases not matched to a gene; V was cut back by 4 bases and J by 2 bases. The germline V gene has CDR1 SGHKS and CDR2 YYEKEE (reference sequence). The CDR3 here is CASSTGLAASTDTQYF. The CDR3 nucleotides are TGTGCCAGCAGCACGGGACTAGCGGCTTCCACAGATACGCAGTATTTT.

This chain joins TRBV7-2 and TRBJ1-6, with a possible D match to TRBD1 (6 bases). This CDR3 is built from 13 residues. Between the trimmed V and J ends, which lost 0 bases and 19 bases, there was a span of 16 bases. Germline V gene data show CDR1 as SGHTA and CDR2 as FQGNSA. The CDR3 nucleotides are TGTGCCAGCAGCTTAGCGGGTAGCGGGGGGCTTCACTTT. It encodes CASSLAGSGGLHF.

The V call is TRBV11-3, the J call TRBJ2-1; D is perhaps TRBD2 (6 bases). V was cut by 5 bases and J by 5 bases, with 13 bases left in between. CDR3 length: 14 amino acids. Germline-derived CDR1 and CDR2 are SGHNT and YENEEA. The CDR3 reads CASSLTGVHNEQFF. The CDR3 nucleotides are TGTGCCAGCAGCCTAACGGGAGTCCACAATGAGCAGTTCTTC.

This chain uses TRBV6-6 with TRBJ2-1; 8 positions match TRBD2. CDR3 length: 15 amino acids. Germline loops: CDR1 MNHNY, CDR2 SVGAGI (reference sequence). V gave up 8 bases and J gave up 7 bases; unmatched junction bases: 13. The CDR3 coding sequence is TGTGCCAGCTCCCAGTACAGCGGGAGCAGTAATGAGCAGTTCTTC. It codes for CASSQYSGSSNEQFF.

The V call is TRBV4-3, the J call TRBJ2-1; 9 positions match TRBD2. Germline V lookup: CDR1 LGHNA, CDR2 YSLEER. The CDR3 is made up of 17 amino acids. V lost 4 bases, J lost 3 bases, and 10 bases stayed unmatched. CDR3 loop: CASSPGLAGSVYNEQFF. In DNA, the CDR3 is TGCGCCAGCAGCCCAGGTCTAGCGGGGTCTGTCTACAATGAGCAGTTCTTC.

The rearrangement uses TRBV11-2 and TRBJ2-5; maybe TRBD2 (7 bases). CDR1 and CDR2 (germline): SGHAT, FQNNGV. With 2 bases removed from V and 3 bases from J, the gap between germline ends came to 13 bases. CDR3 size: 15 residues. The CDR3 sequence: CASSLTRGGKETQYF. CDR3 DNA sequence: TGTGCCAGCAGCTTAACGAGGGGGGGTAAAGAGACCCAGTACTTC.

The CDR3 DNA follows: TGTGCCAGCAGTCGTACGCAACGCCGGGACAGGGCCGAGCAGTACTTC. Protein: CASSRTQRRDRAEQYF. This chain joins TRBV27 and TRBJ2-7, with 9 bases aligning to TRBD1. The CDR3 covers 16 residues. Germline CDR1 is MNHEY and CDR2 is SMNVEV (reference sequence). The junction had 14 bases not matched to a gene; V was cut back by 5 bases and J by 6 bases.

CDR3 region: CASSLGPGQGVDEQYF. The CDR3 DNA reads as TGTGCCAGCAGCTTAGGCCCCGGACAGGGAGTGGACGAGCAGTACTTC. This chain connects TRBV7-6 to TRBJ2-7; 8 bases map to TRBD1. Unmatched junction bases numbered 10, after V lost 1 base and J lost 5 bases. In germline, CDR1 is SGHVS, CDR2 FNYEAQ. The CDR3 totals 16 residues.

The chain joins TRBV5-1 to TRBJ2-5, with 7 positions matching TRBD2. The CDR3 contains 18 residues. Germline loops: CDR1 SGHRS, CDR2 YFSETQ. Trimming cost V 5 bases and J 1 base; bases outside gene matches: 17. CDR3 loop: CASSLVPRASGVQETQYF. CDR3 coding DNA: TGCGCCAGCAGTCTGGTACCCCGGGCTAGCGGAGTCCAAGAGACCCAGTACTTC.

The chain couples TRBV6-4 to TRBJ1-3, with D possibly matching TRBD1 (5 bases). Germline V gene data show CDR1 as MRHNA and CDR2 as SNTAGT. The CDR3 totals 13 residues. V lost 3 bases to trimming and J lost 4 bases, with 7 bases between them. CDR3 nucleotide sequence: TGTGCCAGCAGTGAGGGACTCGGAAACACCATATATTTT. Amino acid sequence: CASSEGLGNTIYF.

The chain couples TRBV5-5 to TRBJ2-7; 9 nucleotides match TRBD2. The germline V gene encodes CDR1 SGHKS and CDR2 YYEKEE (reference sequence). Trimming cost V 4 bases and J 1 base; bases outside gene matches: 6. CDR3 length: 15 residues. The CDR3 DNA reads as TGTGCCAGCAGCACCGGGACTAGCAGTTCCTACGAGCAGTACTTC. It encodes CASSTGTSSSYEQYF.

The genes are TRBV5-4 and TRBJ1-1; D gene unclear. This CDR3 comprises 13 residues. Germline values: CDR1 SGHNT, CDR2 YYREEE (reference sequence). V was clipped by 0 bases and J by 0 bases, with 3 bases between them. CDR3 bases: TGTGCCAGCAGCTTGGCAGTGAACACTGAAGCTTTCTTT. Translating it yields CASSLAVNTEAFF.

V gene TRBV7-8 combines with J gene TRBJ2-7; 10 nucleotides align to TRBD2. Germline CDR1 SGHVS, CDR2 FQNEAQ. The junction had 3 bases not matched to a gene; V was cut back by 1 base and J by 3 bases. The CDR3 is 15 amino acids. The CDR3 nucleotides are TGTGCCAGCAGCTTAGGGGCTAGCGGGGGCTACGAGCAGTACTTC. The encoded protein is CASSLGASGGYEQYF.

CDR3 in DNA: TGTGCCAGCAGCCCGACAGGGGGCGATTCACCCCTCCACTTT. Translation gives CASSPTGGDSPLHF. This rearrangement joins TRBV25-1 to TRBJ1-6; TRBD1 agrees at 10 bases. Looked up from germline, CDR1 is MGHDK and CDR2 is SYGVNS. V lost 6 bases to trimming and J lost 8 bases; unmatched junction nucleotides: 4. The CDR3 extends over 14 amino acids.

This chain links TRBV19 with TRBJ1-6; D remains ambiguous. Looked up from germline, CDR1 is LNHDA and CDR2 is SQIVND (reference sequence). V was cut by 5 bases and J by 0 bases, with 8 bases left in between. This CDR3 spans 15 amino acids. The CDR3 spells CASSEVSSYNSPLHF. DNA for the CDR3: TGTGCCAGTAGTGAAGTGAGCTCCTATAATTCACCCCTCCACTTT. Using reference TRBV19 and TRBJ1-6 for the parts outside the CDR3, the full variable domain is DGGITQSPKYLFRKEGQNVTLSCEQNLNHDAMYWYRQDPGQGLRLIYYSQIVNDFQKGDIAEGYSVSREKKESFPLTVTSAQKNPTAFYLCASSEVSSYNSPLHFGNGTRLTVT.

The chain has TRBV27 and TRBJ1-2; weak D call: TRBD1 (5 bases). CDR1 and CDR2 from the germline V gene are MNHEY and SMNVEV (reference sequence). The CDR3 totals 15 residues. V lost 8 bases, J lost 4 bases, and 20 bases lay in between. The CDR3 is CASRGLLGHGYGYTF. CDR3 nucleotides: TGTGCCAGCCGGGGACTTCTCGGGCACGGCTATGGCTACACCTTC.

V usage is TRBV28 and J usage is TRBJ2-5; 10 bases map to TRBD2. The CDR3 sequence is 13 residues long. V lost 5 bases to trimming and J lost 4 bases; unmatched junction nucleotides: 1. CDR1 is MDHEN, CDR2 SYDVKM, per germline. The CDR3 sequence: CASSLAGAETQYF. The CDR3 nucleotides are TGTGCCAGCAGTCTAGCGGGAGCAGAGACCCAGTACTTC.

This chain links TRBV25-1 with TRBJ2-1; 7 bases align to TRBD1. The CDR3 runs 15 residues. CDR1 is MGHDK, CDR2 SYGVNS, per germline. Trimming took 6 bases from V and 6 from J; bases not matched to a gene: 11. For the CDR3, the DNA is TGTGCCAGCAGGGCAGGGCCCCCAGGGGGCAATGAGCAGTTCTTC. It is translated as CASRAGPPGGNEQFF.

CDR3 protein: CASSRRDGLTYEQYF. CDR3 coding DNA: TGTGCCAGCAGCAGGAGGGACGGACTAACCTACGAGCAGTACTTC. This chain uses TRBV9 with TRBJ2-7; D may be TRBD2 (6 bases). Trimming removed 4 bases from V and 2 bases from J, with 16 bases in between. The germline CDR1 and CDR2 sequences are SGDLS and YYNGEE. CDR3 length: 15 residues.

The genes are TRBV7-9 and TRBJ2-7, with 8 bases aligning to TRBD1. Germline V gives CDR1 SEHNR, CDR2 FQNEAQ (reference sequence). Germline trimming cut 4 bases from V and 2 bases from J; bases unmatched to any gene: 7. CDR3 size: 15 residues. For the CDR3, the DNA is TGTGCCAGCAGCTCGGTGAGGGACAGGACCTACGAGCAGTACTTC. It is translated as CASSSVRDRTYEQYF. Variable domain in full (rest from reference TRBV7-9 and TRBJ2-7): DTGVSQNPRHKITKRGQNVTFRCDPISEHNRLYWYRQTLGQGPEFLTYFQNEAQLEKSRLLSDRFSAERPKGSFSTLEIQRTEQGDSAMYLCASSSVRDRTYEQYFGPGTRLTVT.